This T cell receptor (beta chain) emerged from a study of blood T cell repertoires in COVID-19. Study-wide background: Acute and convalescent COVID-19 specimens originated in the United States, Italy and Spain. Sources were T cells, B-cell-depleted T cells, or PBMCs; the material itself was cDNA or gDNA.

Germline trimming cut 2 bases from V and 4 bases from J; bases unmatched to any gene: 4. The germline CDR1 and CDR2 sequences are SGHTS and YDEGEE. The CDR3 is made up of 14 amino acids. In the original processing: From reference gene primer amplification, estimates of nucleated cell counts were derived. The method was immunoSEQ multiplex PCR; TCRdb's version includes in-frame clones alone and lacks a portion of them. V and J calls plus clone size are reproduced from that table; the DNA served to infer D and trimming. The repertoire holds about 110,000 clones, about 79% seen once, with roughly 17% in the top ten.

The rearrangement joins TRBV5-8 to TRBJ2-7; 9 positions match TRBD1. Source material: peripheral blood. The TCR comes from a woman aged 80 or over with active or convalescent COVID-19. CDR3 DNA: TGTGCCAGCAGCTTACAGGGGGCGCGGTACGAGCAGTACTTC. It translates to CASSLQGARYEQYF.